This TCR beta chain comes out of a study of T cell responses to AZD1222 COVID-19 vaccine. This clone has just one count. The antigen is undetermined. Clones were read by immunoSEQ multiplex PCR, and TCRdb kept only the in-frame ones, dropping some. The table includes 110,000 to 150,000 clones, around 89% detected once. Whole-study findings and limits: The study identified only 6 or 7 AZD1222 recipients as seropositive at baseline. Nearly half of spike-specific TCRs reportedly target unmutated variant regions.

CDR3 length: 14 residues. Looked up from germline, CDR1 is KGHSH and CDR2 is LQKENI. The junction had 6 bases not matched to a gene; V was cut back by 2 bases and J by 11 bases. The receptor's source is an adult in good health. The input for sequencing was peripheral blood, taken on day 0 of AZD1222 vaccination. This rearrangement joins TRBV18 to TRBJ1-1; 12 bases align to TRBD1. The CDR3 DNA is TGTGCCAGCTCACCAGGGACAGGGGGCCGAGAGGCTTTCTTT. Translating it yields CASSPGTGGREAFF.